The 17 T cell receptor beta chains below come from one sample, sequenced in a study of patients and donors after allogeneic stem cell transplantation. TCRdb redid the calling of the RT-PCR reads with MiXCR, one entry per CDR3 protein. This sample carries approximately 430,000 distinct CDR3 sequences, 16% of them seen once, and the ten largest clones take less than 8.5%. Material for sequencing was blood, either unsorted or a sorted T cell fraction (not recorded which). Receptor source: a human donor who was either an allogeneic HSCT recipient or a stem cell or donor lymphocyte infusion donor (not recorded which). It is not recorded whose cells these are; they may come from a transplant donor.

There are many counts of this clonotype. The chain recombines TRBV4-3 with TRBJ1-6; 7 nucleotides agree with TRBD1. V shed 0 bases, J shed 7 bases, and the junction held 6 bases outside the gene matches. From germline, CDR1 is LGHNA and CDR2 YSLEER. CDR3 length: 16 amino acids. The CDR3 loop reads CASSQEAGGGNSPLHF. The CDR3 region has the DNA TGCGCCAGCAGCCAAGAGGCAGGGGGTGGCAATTCACCCCTCCACTTT.

J is TRBJ1-1 and V is TRBV10-3; D remains ambiguous. CDR1 is ENHRY, CDR2 SYGVKD, per germline. There are 15 residues in the CDR3. The V and J ends lost 4 bases and 4 bases respectively, with 16 bases between them. The CDR3 spells CAISASRPVVTEAFF. CDR3 DNA: TGTGCCATCAGTGCATCCCGTCCCGTTGTCACTGAAGCTTTCTTT.

In this sample, this clonotype turned up a few times. V gene TRBV27 combines with J gene TRBJ2-2; D remains ambiguous. V gave up 2 bases and J gave up 3 bases, with 10 bases separating them. The CDR3 spans 15 residues. Germline loops: CDR1 MNHEY, CDR2 SMNVEV (reference sequence). CDR3 nucleotides: TGTGCCAGCAGTTTACGCCAGGAGTACACCGGGGAGCTGTTTTTT. It is translated as CASSLRQEYTGELFF.

This clonotype has just a few counts. This chain joins TRBV29-1 and TRBJ1-2, with 7 bases identical to TRBD1. V lost 0 bases, J lost 7 bases, and 8 bases stayed unmatched. This CDR3 has 14 amino acids. Germline-derived CDR1 and CDR2 are SQVTM and ANQGSEA. The CDR3 coding sequence is TGCAGCGTTGAAGACCGCACAGGGGCGGGTGGCTACACCTTC. Residues: CSVEDRTGAGGYTF.

This chain links TRBV27 with TRBJ2-1; 11 nucleotides match TRBD2. The CDR3 consists of 15 residues. V shed 6 bases, J shed 7 bases, and the junction held 8 bases outside the gene matches. Looked up from germline, CDR1 is MNHEY and CDR2 is SMNVEV (reference sequence). In DNA, the CDR3 is TGTGCCAGCAGCACTGGGACTAGCGGCGAAAATGAGCAGTTCTTC. It encodes CASSTGTSGENEQFF.

This clonotype was recorded at least ten times. V gene TRBV5-6 combines with J gene TRBJ2-5, with 10 bases that match TRBD1. Germline CDR1 is SGHDT and CDR2 is YYEEEE. This CDR3 spans 14 amino acids. The V and J ends lost 4 bases and 9 bases, in that order; junction bases with no gene match: 9. CDR3 DNA sequence: TGTGCCAGCAGCGTCCCGGGACAGGGGACGTCCCAGTACTTC. It translates to CASSVPGQGTSQYF.

This clonotype was counted between two and nine times. This sequence joins TRBV7-8 and TRBJ2-1; TRBD2 agrees at 13 bases. Germline assignment: CDR1 SGHVS and CDR2 FQNEAQ. The CDR3 covers 17 residues. The V segment lost 5 bases and the J segment 4 bases; nucleotides outside the gene matches: 8. In DNA form, the CDR3 reads TGTGCCAGCAGCGCCTTAGGGACTAGCGGGGTTTACAATGAGCAGTTCTTC. It encodes CASSALGTSGVYNEQFF.

This clonotype occurred many times. The chain recombines TRBV24-1 with TRBJ2-1; D is possibly TRBD2 (6 bases). CDR1 and CDR2 from the germline V gene are KGHDR and SFDVKD. The V and J ends lost 4 bases and 2 bases respectively, with 14 bases between them. The CDR3 length is 16 residues. The DNA of the CDR3 is TGTGCCACCAGTGACTTAGCGGCGAAAACCTACAATGAGCAGTTCTTC. This translates into CATSDLAAKTYNEQFF.

This clonotype has just a few counts. The chain carries TRBV29-1 and TRBJ2-7; no definite D call. Per germline, CDR1 SQVTM and CDR2 ANQGSEA. This CDR3 comprises 12 residues. Trimming removed 4 bases at V and 0 bases at J, with 7 bases between. The CDR3 loop is CSVAYGSYEQYF. The CDR3 nucleotides are TGCAGCGTTGCTTACGGCTCCTACGAGCAGTACTTC.

This chain connects TRBV3-1 to TRBJ1-1; tentatively, D is TRBD1 (6 bases). CDR1 LGHDT and CDR2 YNNKEL come from the germline V gene (reference sequence). The CDR3 covers 15 residues. Between the trimmed V and J ends, which lost 6 bases and 0 bases, there was a span of 14 bases. In nucleotides, the CDR3 is TGTGCCAGCAGAGAGAGACAGGTAATGAACACTGAAGCTTTCTTT. Translation: CASRERQVMNTEAFF.

This clonotype has a handful of counts. The genes are TRBV4-2 and TRBJ1-2; D not certain. This CDR3 is built from 13 residues. CDR1 and CDR2 from the germline V gene are LGHNA and YNFKEQ. The V and J ends lost 1 base and 6 bases respectively, with 9 bases between them. The CDR3 DNA is TGTGCCAGCAGCCAAGTTGAGCGGGATGGCTACACCTTC. It specifies CASSQVERDGYTF.

This clonotype is deemed medium-sized. V usage is TRBV5-1 and J usage is TRBJ2-1, with 7 bases identical to TRBD1. This CDR3 is 15 amino acids long. Germline V gives CDR1 SGHRS, CDR2 YFSETQ. Trimming took 0 bases from V and 2 from J; bases not matched to a gene: 2. The CDR3 sequence is CASSLEGTAYNEQFF. CDR3 bases: TGCGCCAGCAGCTTGGAAGGGACAGCCTACAATGAGCAGTTCTTC.

CDR3 coding DNA: TGCGCCAGCAGCCAAGATATCTCGACGGTGTTGGGCTACGAGCAGTACTTC. This translates into CASSQDISTVLGYEQYF. The rearrangement joins TRBV4-1 to TRBJ2-7, with D hard to call. The germline V gene has CDR1 MGHRA and CDR2 YSYEKL. With 0 bases removed from V and 3 bases from J, the gap between germline ends came to 18 bases. This CDR3 is 17 amino acids long.

This chain connects TRBV29-1 to TRBJ2-7; D is perhaps TRBD2 (6 bases). Trimming took off 7 bases at V and 5 bases at J, with 21 bases between the two ends. This CDR3 region has 14 residues. The germline gives CDR1 SQVTM, CDR2 ANQGSEA. In DNA form, the CDR3 reads TGCAGCGCCGGATTGGGGAGGTGGTTCGACGAGCAGTACTTC. It encodes CSAGLGRWFDEQYF.

This clonotype was observed many times. The J gene is TRBJ1-5, the V gene TRBV5-1, with D possibly TRBD1 on 5 matching bases. This CDR3 is built from 16 residues. Germline V lookup: CDR1 SGHRS, CDR2 YFSETQ. V was clipped by 0 bases and J by 6 bases, with 16 bases between them. This CDR3 is CASSLGRDGSGQPQHF. DNA for the CDR3: TGCGCCAGCAGCTTGGGCCGGGACGGCTCGGGTCAGCCCCAGCATTTT. The whole variable domain, remainder taken from reference TRBV5-1 and TRBJ1-5, is KAGVTQTPRYLIKTRGQQVTLSCSPISGHRSVSWYQQTPGQGLQFLFEYFSETQRNKGNFPGRFSGRQFSNSRSEMNVSTLELGDSALYLCASSLGRDGSGQPQHFGDGTRLSIL.

V usage is TRBV2 and J usage is TRBJ1-3; tentative D call: TRBD1 (6 bases). The CDR3 consists of 15 residues. Germline assignment: CDR1 SNHLY and CDR2 FYNNEI. V lost 5 bases, J lost 2 bases, and 13 bases lay in between. CDR3 region: CASSSDRSPGNTIYF. In nucleotides, the CDR3 is TGTGCCAGCAGTTCTGACAGGTCCCCTGGAAACACCATATATTTT.

This clonotype showed up just a few times. The chain carries TRBV6-2 or TRBV6-3 and TRBJ2-7; possibly TRBD1 or TRBD2 for D (5 bases each). The CDR3 runs 12 residues. Germline values: CDR1 MNHEY, CDR2 SVGEGT. Trimming pared 6 bases from V and 5 bases from J, leaving 11 bases between. CDR3 coding DNA: TGTGCCAGCAGCCATCGGGGCGACGAGCAGTACTTC. Amino acid sequence: CASSHRGDEQYF.